Listed here are 5 T cell receptor beta chains from one sample, sequenced in a study of blood T cells in healthy people across ages. The authors ran a second PCR of about 6 to 12 cycles using a sample-barcoded 5' primer and a J-beta primer mix. TCRdb processed the 5' RACE reads anew with MiXCR; each CDR3 protein has one entry. The sample contains 1.5 million to 2 million distinct CDR3 sequences, less than 50% of which appear only once. The sequenced material came from blood. The source is a woman aged 40-49 years in good health.

There are a few counts of this clonotype. The genes are TRBV5-1 and TRBJ2-1; 7 bases fit TRBD1. The CDR3 covers 17 residues. CDR1 is SGHRS and CDR2 is YFSETQ in the germline V gene. The J segment lost 4 bases and the V segment lost 2 bases, leaving 12 bases of the junction unmatched. This chain's CDR3 is CASSLTKTTGYYNEQFF. Written as DNA, the CDR3 is TGCGCCAGCAGCTTAACAAAAACGACAGGGTATTACAATGAGCAGTTCTTC.

This clonotype was seen a handful of times. The chain is built from TRBV5-1 and TRBJ2-1; D is uncertain. The V end lost 2 bases, the J end lost 9 bases, and 9 bases lay between the germline ends. The V gene's germline CDR1 is SGHRS and CDR2 YFSETQ. The CDR3 has 12 amino acids. DNA for the CDR3: TGCGCCAGCAGCTTCTCATTGACTGAGCAGTTCTTC. This sequence encodes CASSFSLTEQFF.

This clonotype was seen only a few times. The CDR3 DNA reads as TGTGCCAGCAGTTTCGGACAGGGGGTATCCTACGAGCAGTACTTC. Amino acids: CASSFGQGVSYEQYF. V gene TRBV12-3 or TRBV12-4 combines with J gene TRBJ2-7; 10 bases line up with TRBD1. The CDR3 sequence is 15 residues long. V was clipped by 3 bases and J by 1 base; unmatched bases: 3.

This clonotype was seen a few times. This chain joins TRBV20-1 and TRBJ2-7; 8 nucleotides match TRBD2. Per the germline V gene, CDR1 is DFQATT and CDR2 is SNEGSKA (reference sequence). This CDR3 is built from 14 residues. V lost 6 bases and J lost 3; bases outside the gene matches: 10. DNA of the CDR3: TGCAGTGCCACGACTTCGGGACTAGTCTACGAGCAGTACTTC. Encoded protein: CSATTSGLVYEQYF.

This chain connects TRBV18 to TRBJ1-5, with 8 bases identical to TRBD1. Germline loops: CDR1 KGHSH, CDR2 LQKENI. V lost 6 bases to trimming and J lost 6 bases; unmatched junction nucleotides: 10. The CDR3 spans 15 residues. The CDR3 DNA reads TGTGCCAGCTCCGCCACACAGGGGGATAGTCAGCCCCAGCATTTT. This translates into CASSATQGDSQPQHF.